This T cell receptor (beta chain) was profiled in a study of blood T cell repertoires in COVID-19. On the study more broadly: Material from acute and convalescent COVID-19 was sourced from the United States, Italy and Spain. Nucleic acid was either cDNA or gDNA, and it came from T cells, B-cell-depleted T cells, or PBMCs.

A single count supports this clone. TCRdb's copy holds only in-frame clones and misses some; the assay was immunoSEQ multiplex PCR. The sample includes over 200,000 clones, roughly 85% of them seen just once. The CDR3 runs 14 residues. Germline values: CDR1 KGHSH, CDR2 LQKENI. Trimming left V 3 bases short and J 1 base short, with 10 bases between. Participants' reported clinical history set cohort assignment. Recovery meant two consecutive negative NP/OP PCR tests, professional clearance, or resolved symptoms. This TCR was sampled from a middle-aged man who had recovered from COVID-19. Sample: PBMCs or T cells enriched from blood (not recorded which). This chain joins TRBV18 and TRBJ2-7; a weak D match, TRBD1 (6 bases). The CDR3 sequence: CASSPGTQSYEQYF. CDR3 nucleotides: TGTGCCAGCTCACCTGGGACACAATCCTACGAGCAGTACTTC. The full variable domain, its missing parts supplied by reference TRBV18 and TRBJ2-7, is NAGVMQNPRHLVRRRGQEARLRCSPMKGHSHVYWYRQLPEEGLKFMVYLQKENIIDESGMPKERFSAEFPKEGPSILRIQQVVRGDSAAYFCASSPGTQSYEQYFGPGTRLTVT.